The rows below give T cell receptor beta chains drawn from one sample of a study of shared clonotypes between healthy human individuals. Clones were read by immunoSEQ multiplex PCR, and TCRdb kept only the in-frame ones, dropping some. This repertoire shows 2 million to 2.5 million clones, 93% found once; its top ten account for around 0.4%. Sequencing was done on a sample of naive CD4+ T cells from PBMCs. The receptors derive from a man aged 18 to 35 in good health. Some clones in this sample may be carry-over from other donors' samples. CDR3s include the opening cysteine and the closing phenylalanine or tryptophan. The D gene is left open where the match is weak. Where a row states a size, it is once, few, many or the class of an expanded clone; other rows omit it.

J gene | D gene | clone size | V gene | CDR3 length | CDR3 DNA | CDR3 protein
TRBJ2-7 | TRBD1 | NA | TRBV11-2 | 14 | TGTGCCAGCAGCCAGGACAGGGGGGCCCTCGAGCAGTACTTC | CASSQDRGALEQYF
TRBJ1-5 | NA | NA | TRBV28 | 15 | TGTGCCAGCAGTTTATGGGGCGGTAGCAATCAGCCCCAGCATTTT | CASSLWGGSNQPQHF
TRBJ2-5 | NA | NA | TRBV7-6 | 13 | TGTGCCACCAGGGGGGGGGCCCAAGAGACCCAGTACTTC | CATRGGAQETQYF
TRBJ2-7 | NA | few | TRBV27 | 14 | TGTGCCAGCAGTCGGGACGGGGGATTTTACGAGCAGTACTTC | CASSRDGGFYEQYF
TRBJ2-5 | TRBD2 | NA | TRBV27 | 13 | TGTGCCAGCAGTTGGACTAGCTGGGAGACCCAGTACTTC | CASSWTSWETQYF
TRBJ2-4 | NA | NA | TRBV5-6 | 13 | TGTGCCAGCAGCTTGATGGGCCGAGACATTCAGTACTTC | CASSLMGRDIQYF
TRBJ1-3 | TRBD1 | NA | TRBV2 | 15 | TGTGCCAGCAGTGGTCCTCGACAGGGGGGAAACACCATATATTTT | CASSGPRQGGNTIYF
TRBJ2-1 | TRBD2 | NA | TRBV30 | 13 | TGTGCCTGGAGATCGCTAGCGGGAGCTGAGCAGTTCTTC | CAWRSLAGAEQFF
TRBJ2-1 | TRBD2 | NA | TRBV11-3 | 14 | TGTGCCAGCAGCGCCTCCGGGACTAGAAATGAGCAGTTCTTC | CASSASGTRNEQFF
TRBJ1-1 | TRBD1 | once | TRBV6-6 | 15 | TGTGCCAGCAAGTCATCAGGGGGCAAAATACCTGAAGCTTTCTTT | CASKSSGGKIPEAFF
TRBJ2-2 | NA | NA | TRBV7-9 | 16 | TGTGCCAGCAGCCCAGAGGGCGGAGGAAACACCGGGGAGCTGTTTTTT | CASSPEGGGNTGELFF
TRBJ1-3 | NA | NA | TRBV4-2 | 15 | TGTGCCAGCAGCCAAGCCAGTAACTCTGGAAACACCATATATTTT | CASSQASNSGNTIYF
TRBJ2-1 | NA | NA | TRBV5-1 | 15 | TGCGCCAGCAGCTCGGACATGCACTCCTACAATGAGCAGTTCTTC | CASSSDMHSYNEQFF
TRBJ1-3 | NA | NA | TRBV5-1 | 16 | TGCGCCAGCAGCTTGGGGCCTTTCGCCTCTGGAAACACCATATATTTT | CASSLGPFASGNTIYF
TRBJ2-1 | NA | NA | TRBV9 | 16 | TGTGCCAGCAGCGTAGTAGGGGGGTGGATATCGAATGAGCAGTTCTTC | CASSVVGGWISNEQFF
TRBJ2-4 | TRBD2 | NA | TRBV11-2 | 18 | TGTGCCAGCAGCTTACGAGCGGGAGGGGGACTAGCCAAAAACATTCAGTACTTC | CASSLRAGGGLAKNIQYF
TRBJ2-3 | TRBD2 | once | TRBV6-6 | 16 | TGTGCCAGCAGGGATTCCGCTAGCGGGAACACAGATACGCAGTATTTT | CASRDSASGNTDTQYF
TRBJ2-1 | TRBD2 | NA | TRBV10-3 | 15 | TGTGCCATCAGCGCTAGCGGGCAAAACTACAATGAGCAGTTCTTC | CAISASGQNYNEQFF
TRBJ1-4 | NA | NA | TRBV18 | 15 | TGTGCCAGCTCACCCGAGATTGGGCTGAATGAAAAACTGTTTTTT | CASSPEIGLNEKLFF
TRBJ1-3 | NA | NA | TRBV11-2 | 16 | TGTGCCAGCAGCTTACTAGACGCAAACTCTGGAAACACCATATATTTT | CASSLLDANSGNTIYF
TRBJ1-2 | NA | NA | TRBV30 | 13 | TGTGCCTGGAGGCTACAGGGTTTTAGTGGCTACACCTTC | CAWRLQGFSGYTF
TRBJ2-2 | TRBD1 | NA | TRBV10-3 | 16 | TGTGCCATCAGCGCAACAGGGGGCGCTTACGCCGGGGAGCTGTTTTTT | CAISATGGAYAGELFF
TRBJ2-5 | NA | NA | TRBV5-1 | 13 | TGCGCCAGCAGCTTGGTTGTAAGCGCGAGCCAGTACTTC | CASSLVVSASQYF
TRBJ2-3 | TRBD2 | NA | TRBV11-3 | 14 | TGTGCCAGCAGCTTATTCAGGGAGGGAGATACGCAGTATTTT | CASSLFREGDTQYF
TRBJ2-5 | TRBD1 | NA | TRBV5-4 | 14 | TGTGCCAGCAGCTTCCAGGGGGCGCAAGAGACCCAGTACTTC | CASSFQGAQETQYF
TRBJ1-2 | NA | NA | TRBV7-9 | 14 | TGTGCCAGCAGCTCCGTATGGGGCCCCCACGGCTACACCTTC | CASSSVWGPHGYTF
TRBJ2-1 | TRBD2 | NA | TRBV9 | 17 | TGTGCCAGCAGCGGCGGGGCGGGGACTATAGATTACAATGAGCAGTTCTTC | CASSGGAGTIDYNEQFF
TRBJ1-1 | TRBD1 | NA | TRBV29-1 | 11 | TGCAGCGTTGACAGGGGGACTGAAGCTTTCTTT | CSVDRGTEAFF
TRBJ2-5 | NA | NA | TRBV2 | 13 | TGTGCCAGCAGTGACCGCCAGGGCGCGACCCAGTACTTC | CASSDRQGATQYF
TRBJ1-1 | NA | NA | TRBV11-2 | 17 | TGTGCCAGCAGCTTAGTCAGGGGACTCGAGCCTAACACTGAAGCTTTCTTT | CASSLVRGLEPNTEAFF
TRBJ2-7 | NA | NA | TRBV29-1 | 12 | TGCAGCGTCCGCGGGAAGGTCGACGAGCAGTACTTC | CSVRGKVDEQYF
TRBJ2-1 | TRBD2 | NA | TRBV18 | 15 | TGTGCCAGCTCACCAGGACTAGCGGGGAACAATGAGCAGTTCTTC | CASSPGLAGNNEQFF
TRBJ1-5 | TRBD1 | few | TRBV7-9 | 15 | TGTGCCAGCAGCTCCGCAGGGGGGTCGGCTCAGCCCCAGCATTTT | CASSSAGGSAQPQHF
TRBJ1-2 | TRBD1 | NA | TRBV19 | 15 | TGTGCCAGTAGTGCCCGACAGGGGCGCGACTATGGCTACACCTTC | CASSARQGRDYGYTF
TRBJ1-1 | NA | NA | TRBV11-3 | 15 | TGTGCCAGCAGCTTAGGGGGGACATCGAACACTGAAGCTTTCTTT | CASSLGGTSNTEAFF
TRBJ2-5 | TRBD1 | NA | TRBV10-3 | 13 | TGTGCCATCAGTGGACAGGGACAAGAGACCCAGTACTTC | CAISGQGQETQYF
TRBJ1-1 | NA | once | TRBV2 | 14 | TGTGCCAGCAGTGGAGGGATCCCGAACACTGAAGCTTTCTTT | CASSGGIPNTEAFF
TRBJ2-2 | NA | NA | TRBV9 | 16 | TGTGCCAGCAGCGTAGAGCTCAGGGTGGGTCCCGGGGAGCTGTTTTTT | CASSVELRVGPGELFF
TRBJ2-7 | TRBD2 | NA | TRBV5-1 | 21 | TGCGCCAGCAGCTTGTTGAGTAACGGACTAGCGGGATCAGTCAGCTCCTACGAGCAGTACTTC | CASSLLSNGLAGSVSSYEQYF
TRBJ2-1 | TRBD2 | NA | TRBV18 | 15 | TGTGCCAGCTCACCAGGGATAGCGGGAGATTATGAGCAGTTCTTC | CASSPGIAGDYEQFF
TRBJ1-1 | NA | NA | TRBV2 | 16 | TGTGCCAGCAGTGCCGGAAAATTCAGGACTAACACTGAAGCTTTCTTT | CASSAGKFRTNTEAFF
TRBJ1-1 | NA | NA | TRBV5-8 | 12 | TGTGCCAGCAGCTCGCCGATCGGCCGAGCTTTCTTT | CASSSPIGRAFF
TRBJ2-1 | NA | NA | TRBV5-1 | 15 | TGCGCCAGCAGCTTGAGTGCCAGGACCTACAATGAGCAGTTCTTC | CASSLSARTYNEQFF
TRBJ1-1 | TRBD1 | NA | TRBV9 | 14 | TGTGCCAGCAGCCCAAGGACAGGGAACACTGAAGCTTTCTTT | CASSPRTGNTEAFF
TRBJ2-2 | NA | once | TRBV9 | 16 | TGTGCCAGCAGCCCAAGACTACTACCCAACACCGGGGAGCTGTTTTTT | CASSPRLLPNTGELFF
TRBJ1-2 | NA | NA | TRBV5-1 | 16 | TGCGCCAGCAGCTTGGCCAACCCCGCGTTACCACACGGCTACACCTTC | CASSLANPALPHGYTF
TRBJ2-1 | NA | NA | TRBV7-9 | 13 | TGTGCCAGCAGCCCGCCGTGGGGTACCGAGCAGTTCTTC | CASSPPWGTEQFF
TRBJ2-7 | TRBD2 | NA | TRBV5-4 | 18 | TGTGCCAGCAGAGCCGGGACTAGCGGGACTATTTCCAACTACGAGCAGTACTTC | CASRAGTSGTISNYEQYF
TRBJ1-1 | NA | NA | TRBV28 | 18 | TGTGCCGTATTGACAAGGGGGAGGCTATTGGGAATGAACACTGAAGCTTTCTTT | CAVLTRGRLLGMNTEAFF
TRBJ2-7 | TRBD2 | NA | TRBV4-1 | 16 | TGCGCCAGCAGCCCCGGTGGGGTAGCGGGGGCCTACGAGCAGTACTTC | CASSPGGVAGAYEQYF
TRBJ1-1 | TRBD1 | NA | TRBV5-8 | 14 | TGTGCCAGCAGTGACAGGGGAGTAAGGACTGAAGCTTTCTTT | CASSDRGVRTEAFF